What follows are 16 T cell receptor beta chains derived from one specimen sequenced in a study of blood T cell repertoires in COVID-19. Data came from immunoSEQ multiplex PCR; TCRdb stores just in-frame clones and leaves some out. The sample carries about 94,000 clones, more than 65% recorded once. The sequenced material came from peripheral blood. These receptors were obtained from a man aged 55 to 70 with acute or convalescent COVID-19.

The gene calls are TRBV12-3 or TRBV12-4 and TRBJ1-1; D is ambiguous. The V gene lost 1 base and the J gene lost 9 bases, with 6 bases spanning the gap. The CDR3 has 11 amino acids. CDR3 sequence reads: CASSLDSQAFF. CDR3 nucleotides: TGTGCCAGCAGTTTAGACTCCCAAGCTTTCTTT.

This clone was detected a few times. This chain joins TRBV6-5 and TRBJ1-6; 8 positions agree with TRBD1. This CDR3 comprises 14 residues. CDR1 and CDR2 (germline): MNHEY, SVGAGI. With 2 bases clipped from V and 7 bases from J, the junction kept 1 base outside the gene matches. In DNA, the CDR3 is TGTGCCAGCAGTTACGACAGGGGAAATTCACCCCTCCACTTT. Translation: CASSYDRGNSPLHF.

The J gene is TRBJ2-7, the V gene TRBV2, with TRBD2 identical over 10 bases. The V and J ends lost 6 bases and 1 base, in that order; junction bases with no gene match: 6. This CDR3 contains 15 residues. Germline loops: CDR1 SNHLY, CDR2 FYNNEI. The CDR3 here is CASRFSGGVSYEQYF. In DNA form, the CDR3 reads TGTGCCAGCAGGTTCAGCGGGGGGGTTTCCTACGAGCAGTACTTC.

The rearrangement joins TRBV5-6 to TRBJ2-2; D unclear. Germline V gene data show CDR1 as SGHDT and CDR2 as YYEEEE. Trimming cost V 6 bases and J 7 bases, with 13 bases left between them. The CDR3 sequence is 13 residues long. CDR3 amino acids: CASTRVGYGELFF. The CDR3 nucleotides read TGTGCCAGCACCCGGGTGGGTTACGGGGAGCTGTTTTTT.

The V gene is TRBV9, the J gene TRBJ1-6, with D maybe TRBD1 (5 bases). The germline V and J ends were trimmed by 2 bases and 9 bases, with 15 bases remaining between them. From germline, CDR1 is SGDLS and CDR2 YYNGEE. The CDR3 spans 15 residues. The CDR3 here is CASSVAGTGGSPLHF. Written as DNA, the CDR3 is TGTGCCAGCAGCGTCGCCGGGACCGGGGGTTCACCCCTCCACTTT.

V usage is TRBV29-1 and J usage is TRBJ1-1; 9 nucleotides match TRBD1. The CDR3 extends over 15 amino acids. CDR1 is SQVTM and CDR2 is ANQGSEA in the germline V gene. Trimming removed 2 bases from V and 1 base from J; junction bases left unmatched: 5. CDR3 protein: CSVEPGTGTNTEAFF. The CDR3 bases are TGCAGCGTTGAACCTGGGACAGGGACGAACACTGAAGCTTTCTTT.

CDR3 loop: CSVEDSASYEQYF. CDR3 DNA sequence: TGCAGCGTTGAAGATTCTGCGTCCTACGAGCAGTACTTC. This chain uses TRBV29-1 with TRBJ2-7; unclear D gene. V was pared by 0 bases and J by 1 base, with 7 bases between. The CDR3 is 13 amino acids. Germline CDR1 reads SQVTM; CDR2 reads ANQGSEA.

The chain is built from TRBV3-1 (or the pseudogene TRBV3-2) and TRBJ1-2, with unresolved D. The germline V gene has CDR1 LGHDT and CDR2 YNNKEL (reference sequence). Trimming cost V 1 base and J 8 bases, with 11 bases left between them. This CDR3 is built from 13 residues. CDR3 loop: CASSQGNSRGYTF. CDR3 in DNA: TGTGCCAGCAGCCAAGGGAATAGCCGAGGCTACACCTTC.

The CDR3 region has the DNA TGTGCCAGCAGGGGGACAGACTACGAGCAGTACTTC. Translation gives CASRGTDYEQYF. The chain joins TRBV6-5 to TRBJ2-7; 7 bases map to TRBD1. Germline CDR1 is MNHEY and CDR2 is SVGAGI. The CDR3 is 12 residues long. The V and J ends lost 6 bases and 3 bases, in that order; junction bases with no gene match: 2.

This chain uses TRBV9 with TRBJ2-3; 7 bases line up with TRBD2. The CDR3 loop spans 15 amino acids. Losses at the gene ends were 4 bases for V and 2 bases for J; bases not matched to a gene: 7. The germline V gene has CDR1 SGDLS and CDR2 YYNGEE. CDR3 nucleotide sequence: TGTGCCAGCAGCTCCTCGACTAGCTCCACAGATACGCAGTATTTT. Translation gives CASSSSTSSTDTQYF.

In its sample, this clone was seen once. J is TRBJ1-2 and V is TRBV5-1; D is unresolved. This CDR3 spans 16 amino acids. CDR1 SGHRS and CDR2 YFSETQ come from the germline V gene. Trimming cost V 0 bases and J 5 bases, with 17 bases left between them. In DNA form, the CDR3 reads TGCGCCAGCAGCTTGGCCGCGACTCCTACCCGTTATGGCTACACCTTC. Amino acid sequence: CASSLAATPTRYGYTF.

The gene calls are TRBV7-2 and TRBJ1-5, with D possibly TRBD1 on 5 matching bases. Germline assignment: CDR1 SGHTA and CDR2 FQGNSA. CDR3 length: 15 amino acids. The V and J ends lost 5 bases and 1 base respectively, with 12 bases between them. CDR3 nucleotide sequence: TGTGCCAGCAGCCCCGGCGGGGGGAGCAATCAGCCCCAGCATTTT. This codes for CASSPGGGSNQPQHF.

Regarding this clone: This likely came from a read error, as a far larger clone is one base away. The chain carries TRBV9 and TRBJ1-5; D is ambiguous. CDR3 size: 13 residues. Trimming shortened V by 2 bases and J by 0 bases, and 3 bases separated the two germline ends. The germline CDR1 and CDR2 sequences are SGDLS and YYNGEE. The CDR3 sequence is CASSVNSNQPQHF. Here the CDR3 DNA reads TGTGCCAGCAGCGTCAATAGCAATCAGCCCCAGCATTTT.

V is TRBV27 and J is TRBJ1-4; TRBD1 matches 7 bases. The trim removed 8 bases at V and 8 bases at J, leaving 5 bases unmatched. The CDR3 is 12 residues long. The germline gives CDR1 MNHEY, CDR2 SMNVEV (reference sequence). CDR3: CASGQVQEKLFF. The CDR3 DNA sequence: TGTGCCAGCGGACAGGTTCAAGAAAAACTGTTTTTT.

The genes are TRBV6-5 and TRBJ1-2; the match to TRBD1 covers 8 bases. The germline V gene encodes CDR1 MNHEY and CDR2 SVGAGI. The CDR3 covers 14 residues. J was trimmed by 7 bases and V by 6 bases; bases with no gene match: 10. The DNA of the CDR3 is TGTGCCAGCAGCCGGACAGGGATGGGGCCTGGCTACACCTTC. Amino acids: CASSRTGMGPGYTF.

There are a few counts of this clone. The rearrangement uses TRBV10-2 and TRBJ2-1, with TRBD2 identical over 13 bases. Germline V gene sequence: CDR1 WSHSY, CDR2 SAAADI. Losses at the gene ends were 7 bases for V and 8 bases for J; bases not matched to a gene: 14. The CDR3 loop spans 17 amino acids. In DNA form, the CDR3 reads TGCGCCAGCACCCAACTCTGGACTAGCGGGGGTGAAGATGAGCAGTTCTTC. Translated: CASTQLWTSGGEDEQFF.